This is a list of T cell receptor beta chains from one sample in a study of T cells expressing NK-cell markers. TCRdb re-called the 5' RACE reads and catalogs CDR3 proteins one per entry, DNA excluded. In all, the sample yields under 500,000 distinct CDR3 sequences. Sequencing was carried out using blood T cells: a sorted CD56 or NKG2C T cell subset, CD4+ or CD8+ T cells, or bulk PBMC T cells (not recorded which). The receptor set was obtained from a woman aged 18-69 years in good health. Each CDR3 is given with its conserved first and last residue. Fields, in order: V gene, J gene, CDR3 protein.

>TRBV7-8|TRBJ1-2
CASSRETGDRRYIF
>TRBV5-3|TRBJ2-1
CARSFVLEGPVEQFF
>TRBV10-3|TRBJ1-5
CAIRGDILNQPQHF
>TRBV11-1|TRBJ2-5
CASSLAFGGNSRFEETQYF
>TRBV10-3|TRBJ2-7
CAIRETPSSYEQYF
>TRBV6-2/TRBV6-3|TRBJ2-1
CASSYSLAGVRSYNEQFF
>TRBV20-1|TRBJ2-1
CSTSGGLGRNEQFF
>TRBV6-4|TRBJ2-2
CASSPGTSRTGELFF
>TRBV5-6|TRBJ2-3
CASSLVGRDTDTQYF
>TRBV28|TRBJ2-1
CASSFTAGATGEQFF
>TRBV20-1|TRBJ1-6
CSARQGGSSYNSPLHF
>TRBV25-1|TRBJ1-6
CASSDLGNSPLHF
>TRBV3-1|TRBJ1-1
CASSTPTVGGTEAFF
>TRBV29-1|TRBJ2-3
CSVTLIRDRGIADTQYF
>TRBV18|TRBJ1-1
CASSPRGFDTEAFF
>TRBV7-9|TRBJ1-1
CASSPRDRIYTEAFF
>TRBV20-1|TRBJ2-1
CSARDRGGYNEQFF
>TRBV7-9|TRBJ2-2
CASSLTSGWTGELFF
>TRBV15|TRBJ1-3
CATSRELTSSGNTIYF
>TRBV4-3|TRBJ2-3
CASSQDWSRVSTDTQYF
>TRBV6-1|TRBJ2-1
CASRPPGTGSDEQFF
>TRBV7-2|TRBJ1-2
CASSTTGSYGYTF
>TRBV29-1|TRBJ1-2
CSVVTDYGYTF
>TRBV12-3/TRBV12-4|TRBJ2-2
CASSLDRGRLSTGELFF
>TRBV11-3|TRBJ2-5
CASPFNPPRQETQYF
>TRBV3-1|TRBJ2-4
CASSPGLAIQYF
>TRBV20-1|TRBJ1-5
CSADRGKQPQHF
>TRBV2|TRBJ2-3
CASSERGLAGRGTQYF
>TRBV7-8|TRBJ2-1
CASSLLGVLSYNEQFF
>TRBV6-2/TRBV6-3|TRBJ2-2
CASRPRTSENTGELFF